A selection of T cell receptor beta chains follows, all from one sample in a study of OX40 agonist ivuxolimab in advanced cancers. Only in-frame clones appear in the TCRdb table, and some are missing; sequencing was by immunoSEQ multiplex PCR. The sample lists tens of thousands of clones, 91% occurring once. Sequencing was performed on CD4+ or CD8+ T cells sorted from blood, taken in a trial of the OX40 agonist ivuxolimab. The source of these receptors is an adult with an advanced solid tumor such as melanoma, head and neck, liver or kidney cancer. Both conserved end residues are part of each CDR3. Each record gives: V gene, D gene, clone size, J gene, CDR3 DNA, CDR3 protein. The D gene is left open where the match is weak. A row's size may be missing; if present it is once, few, many or a size class.

>TRBV19|-|-|TRBJ2-1
TGTGCCAGTAGTATAGGCCGGGAGAAGGATGAGCAGTTCTTC
CASSIGREKDEQFF
>TRBV27|-|-|TRBJ1-6
TGTGCCAGCAGGGCCCTGGGCGCCTATAATTCACCCCTCCACTTT
CASRALGAYNSPLHF
>TRBV6-6|TRBD2|-|TRBJ2-1
TGTGCCAGCAGTTCGGCTAGCGGGTTATACAATGAGCAGTTCTTC
CASSSASGLYNEQFF
>TRBV19|-|-|TRBJ2-3
TGTGCCAGTAGTATGGGCGGCCTTACTCCCGATACGCAGTATTTT
CASSMGGLTPDTQYF
>TRBV18|-|once|TRBJ1-1
TGTGCCAGCTCACTCTCACGGGACCTGGAAGCTTTCTTT
CASSLSRDLEAFF
>TRBV7-3|-|-|TRBJ2-5
TGTGCCAGCAGTTTGGGGCCGACAGCGGAGACCCAGTACTTC
CASSLGPTAETQYF
>TRBV7-9|-|-|TRBJ1-3
TGTGCCAGCAGCTTAGGTCCGTTCCGCTCTGGAAACACCATATATTTT
CASSLGPFRSGNTIYF
>TRBV5-1|TRBD1|-|TRBJ1-1
TGCGCCAGCAGCTTGGGGACAGGGAACACTGAGGCTTTCTTT
CASSLGTGNTEAFF
>TRBV25-1|-|-|TRBJ2-6
TGTGCCAGCAGCTCATCTACTGGGGCCAACGTCCTGACTTTC
CASSSSTGANVLTF
>TRBV15|TRBD1|-|TRBJ2-5
TGTGCCACCTCAACAGGGGACGGGACCCAGTACTTC
CATSTGDGTQYF
>TRBV7-2|-|-|TRBJ1-1
TGTGCCAGCAGCTTAGACGCGGGGAACACTGAAGCTTTCTTT
CASSLDAGNTEAFF
>TRBV4-3|-|-|TRBJ1-1
TGCGCCAGCAGCCAAGGGCGGGACACTGAAGCTTTCTTT
CASSQGRDTEAFF
>TRBV7-9|-|-|TRBJ2-2
TGTGCCAGCAGCAATCCAGCGAACACCGGGGAGCTGTTTTTT
CASSNPANTGELFF
>TRBV14|-|-|TRBJ2-7
TGTGCCAGCAGCCAAAATCAGCCGGGACAACGCTACGAGCAGTACTTC
CASSQNQPGQRYEQYF
>TRBV19|-|-|TRBJ1-6
TGTGCCAGTAGTATACGGGGGGCCTCACCCCTCCACTTT
CASSIRGASPLHF
>TRBV11-1|-|-|TRBJ2-3
TGTGCCAGCAGCTTACCCGGTACAGATACGCAGTATTTT
CASSLPGTDTQYF
>TRBV5-1|-|-|TRBJ2-3
TGCGCCAGCAGCGGCCAGGGAAGGAGGGATACGCAGTATTTT
CASSGQGRRDTQYF
>TRBV10-1|-|-|TRBJ1-3
TGCGCCAGCAGTGACGGCTCCTCGAGGAACACCATATATTTT
CASSDGSSRNTIYF
>TRBV30|-|-|TRBJ2-3
TGTGCCTGGAGTGTACCCGATACGCAGTATTTT
CAWSVPDTQYF
>TRBV5-4|-|once|TRBJ2-5
TGTGCCAGCAGCTTGGCGGCCATCCAAGAGACCCAGTACTTC
CASSLAAIQETQYF
>TRBV19|-|-|TRBJ2-7
TGTGCCAGTAGGATCAGCGGCGCGTCCTACGAGCAGTACTTC
CASRISGASYEQYF
>TRBV5-4|TRBD2|-|TRBJ2-7
TGTGCCAGCAGCTTGGAGCTAGCGGGAAGGGGCGAGCAGTACTTC
CASSLELAGRGEQYF
>TRBV12-2|-|-|TRBJ2-1
TGTGCAAGTCGCTTGGGAGCGGGAGCCTACAATGAGCAGTTCTTC
CASRLGAGAYNEQFF
>TRBV28|TRBD1|-|TRBJ1-5
TGTGCCAGCAGGGGAACCGGGACAGGGAGTCAGCCCCAGCATTTT
CASRGTGTGSQPQHF
>TRBV29-1|-|-|TRBJ2-7
TGCAGCGTGACCTCTGGCTACGAGCAGTACTTC
CSVTSGYEQYF
>TRBV5-8|TRBD2|-|TRBJ2-3
TGTGCCAGCAGCTTGGGGGTCCTCGGGAGGGCCTCAGATACGCAGTATTTT
CASSLGVLGRASDTQYF
>TRBV7-2|-|-|TRBJ2-1
TGTGCCAGCAGCGATCAACCCGGGACTTTCAATGAGCAGTTCTTC
CASSDQPGTFNEQFF
>TRBV6-6|TRBD1|-|TRBJ1-3
TGTGCCAGCAGCAGACAGGGGGCGGGTGGAAACACCATATATTTT
CASSRQGAGGNTIYF
>TRBV25-1|TRBD1|-|TRBJ2-7
TGTGCCAGCAGTGAAGGGGACAGGGGCTACGAGCAGTACTTC
CASSEGDRGYEQYF
>TRBV4-3|-|-|TRBJ1-1
TGCGCCAGCAGCCAAGAGTTCAAGTCGGGCACTGAAGCTTTCTTT
CASSQEFKSGTEAFF
>TRBV11-3|-|-|TRBJ2-7
TGTGCCAGCAGCCCCGGGGGAATCGCCTACGAGCAGTACTTC
CASSPGGIAYEQYF
>TRBV19|-|once|TRBJ2-2
TGTGCCAGTAGTCGGGCAGGGGCGGACACCGGGGAGCTGTTTTTT
CASSRAGADTGELFF
>TRBV19|-|-|TRBJ1-2
TGTGCCAGTAGTATTAATTATGGCTACACCTTC
CASSINYGYTF
>TRBV7-9|-|-|TRBJ2-5
TGTGCCAGCAGCTTAGCGGCCCAGGAGACCCAGTACTTC
CASSLAAQETQYF
>TRBV7-6|TRBD1|-|TRBJ2-7
TGTGCCAGCAGCTTAGCCCTGGCAGGGGGACACGAGCAGTACTTC
CASSLALAGGHEQYF
>TRBV18|TRBD1|-|TRBJ1-2
TGTGCCAGCTCACCATTGGGACAGGACTATGGCTACACCTTC
CASSPLGQDYGYTF
>TRBV21-1|-|-|TRBJ2-1
-
CASSKARDYPCGEQFF
>TRBV6-1|TRBD1|once|TRBJ2-3
TGTGCCAGCAGTAAGGACAGGGGGGGCACAGATACGCAGTATTTT
CASSKDRGGTDTQYF
>TRBV4-3|-|-|TRBJ2-7
TGCGCCAGCAGCGCCTTTGAGGGGGGCGAGCAGTACTTC
CASSAFEGGEQYF
>TRBV5-6|-|-|TRBJ1-5
TGTGCCAGCAGCTCGGACCCCAGCAGTAATCAGCCCCAGCATTTT
CASSSDPSSNQPQHF
>TRBV19|-|-|TRBJ2-7
TGTGCCAGTAGTACCCGGACGGGGGGCGGGTACGAGCAGTACTTC
CASSTRTGGGYEQYF
>TRBV29-1|TRBD1|-|TRBJ2-5
TGCAGCGGGGGACAGGGGGCTTTCCAAGAGACCCAGTACTTC
CSGGQGAFQETQYF
>TRBV19|-|-|TRBJ2-3
TGTGCCAGTAGTATAAGATACACAGATACGCAGTATTTT
CASSIRYTDTQYF
>TRBV30|TRBD2|once|TRBJ2-3
TGTGCCTGGAGTCGTCCCCCATTCGCGGCGGGAGAGGATACGCAGTATTTT
CAWSRPPFAAGEDTQYF
>TRBV18|TRBD1|few|TRBJ1-1
TGTGCCAGCTCACCAACCGACAGGGCGAACACTGAAGCTTTCTTT
CASSPTDRANTEAFF
>TRBV6-1|TRBD2|-|TRBJ2-7
TGTGCCAGCAGTGACCGAGCGGGGTTATCCTACGAGCAGTACTTC
CASSDRAGLSYEQYF
>TRBV5-6|TRBD1|-|TRBJ2-4
TGTGCCAGCAGCTTGGTTGGGACAGGCGGTGGTGAGGACATTCAGTACTTC
CASSLVGTGGGEDIQYF